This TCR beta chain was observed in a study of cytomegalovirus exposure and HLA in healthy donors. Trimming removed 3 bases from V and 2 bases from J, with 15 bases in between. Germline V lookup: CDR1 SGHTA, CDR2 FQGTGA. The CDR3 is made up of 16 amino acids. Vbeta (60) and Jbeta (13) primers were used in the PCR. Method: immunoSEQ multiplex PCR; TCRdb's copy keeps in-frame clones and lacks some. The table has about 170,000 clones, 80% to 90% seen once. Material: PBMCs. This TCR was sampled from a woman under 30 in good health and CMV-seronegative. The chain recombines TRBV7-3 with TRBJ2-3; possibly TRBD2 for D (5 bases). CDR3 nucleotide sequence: TGTGCCAGCAGCTTTCGCTCGGACTCTCCCACAGATACGCAGTATTTT. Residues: CASSFRSDSPTDTQYF.